Listed below are T cell receptor beta chains from one sample, sequenced in a study of T cell repertoires in cytomegalovirus infection. TCRdb reprocessed the reads with MiXCR, giving one entry per CDR3 protein. The data contain roughly 230,000 distinct CDR3 sequences, more than 9% of them singletons. Sequenced: PBMCs. These receptors originate from a human donor in good health (CMV status not recorded). Some clones in this sample may be carry-over from other donors' samples. The CDR3 runs from the conserved cysteine through the conserved F or W. The order of the fields is clone size, D gene, V gene, J gene, CDR3 protein, CDR3 DNA. D genes are given only for firm matches. Expanded clones get a size class; other rows say once, few or many, or leave the size out.

clone size: -
D gene: -
V gene: TRBV29-1
J gene: TRBJ1-1
CDR3 protein: CSVEAAGMNTEAFF
CDR3 DNA: TGCAGCGTTGAAGCCGCCGGGATGAACACTGAAGCTTTCTTT

clone size: few
D gene: -
V gene: TRBV2
J gene: TRBJ2-5
CDR3 protein: CASEQEKTQYF
CDR3 DNA: TGTGCCAGCGAGCAGGAGAAGACCCAGTACTTC

clone size: -
D gene: TRBD2
V gene: TRBV5-5
J gene: TRBJ2-3
CDR3 protein: CASSYLGTSGLGDTQYF
CDR3 DNA: TGTGCCAGCAGCTATCTGGGGACTAGCGGGTTAGGAGATACGCAGTATTTT

clone size: -
D gene: TRBD2
V gene: TRBV5-1
J gene: TRBJ2-3
CDR3 protein: CASSETGTSGVDTQYF
CDR3 DNA: TGCGCCAGCAGCGAAACCGGGACTAGCGGGGTGGATACGCAGTATTTT

clone size: once
D gene: -
V gene: TRBV14
J gene: TRBJ1-3
CDR3 protein: CASKGQPSGNTIYF
CDR3 DNA: TGTGCCAGCAAAGGACAACCCTCTGGAAACACCATATATTTT

clone size: few
D gene: TRBD1
V gene: TRBV2
J gene: TRBJ2-5
CDR3 protein: CASSGVDRETQYF
CDR3 DNA: TGTGCCAGCAGTGGGGTGGACAGGGAGACCCAGTACTTC

clone size: many
D gene: -
V gene: TRBV5-5
J gene: TRBJ2-5
CDR3 protein: CASSSRADQETQYF
CDR3 DNA: TGTGCCAGCAGCTCTAGGGCCGACCAAGAGACCCAGTACTTC

clone size: many
D gene: TRBD2
V gene: TRBV5-4
J gene: TRBJ2-1
CDR3 protein: CASSPPGLGSNEQFF
CDR3 DNA: TGTGCCAGCAGTCCACCGGGACTAGGGTCCAATGAGCAGTTCTTC

clone size: -
D gene: TRBD1
V gene: TRBV5-4
J gene: TRBJ2-7
CDR3 protein: CASSRRDRGYEQYF
CDR3 DNA: TGTGCCAGCAGCCGCCGGGACAGGGGCTACGAGCAGTACTTC

clone size: few
D gene: -
V gene: TRBV6-2/TRBV6-3
J gene: TRBJ2-1
CDR3 protein: CASRGSGPNEQFF
CDR3 DNA: TGTGCCAGCAGGGGGAGTGGTCCGAATGAGCAGTTCTTC

clone size: few
D gene: -
V gene: TRBV14
J gene: TRBJ1-2
CDR3 protein: CASSQQGSRGFTF
CDR3 DNA: TGTGCCAGCAGCCAACAGGGTAGTCGAGGGTTCACCTTC

clone size: -
D gene: TRBD2
V gene: TRBV28
J gene: TRBJ2-7
CDR3 protein: CASSLRGLAGGEQYF
CDR3 DNA: TGTGCCAGCAGTTTAAGGGGTCTAGCGGGAGGCGAGCAGTACTTC

clone size: many
D gene: TRBD1
V gene: TRBV7-9
J gene: TRBJ1-5
CDR3 protein: CASSSDRGPGQPQHF
CDR3 DNA: TGTGCCAGCAGCTCTGACAGGGGGCCGGGTCAGCCCCAGCATTTT

clone size: -
D gene: -
V gene: TRBV6-2/TRBV6-3
J gene: TRBJ1-3
CDR3 protein: CASTTTATSGNTIYF
CDR3 DNA: TGTGCCAGCACCACGACAGCCACCTCTGGAAACACCATATATTTT

clone size: many
D gene: TRBD1
V gene: TRBV7-9
J gene: TRBJ1-2
CDR3 protein: CASSLWTGGGYTF
CDR3 DNA: TGTGCCAGCAGCTTATGGACAGGGGGTGGCTACACCTTC

clone size: many
D gene: -
V gene: TRBV7-8
J gene: TRBJ1-5
CDR3 protein: CASSPPGGFEVADQPQHF
CDR3 DNA: TGTGCCAGCAGCCCTCCGGGGGGGTTTGAGGTGGCCGATCAGCCCCAGCATTTT

clone size: few
D gene: -
V gene: TRBV5-5
J gene: TRBJ1-2
CDR3 protein: CASSLGDNYGYTF
CDR3 DNA: TGTGCCAGCAGCTTGGGGGACAACTATGGCTACACCTTC

clone size: few
D gene: -
V gene: TRBV19
J gene: TRBJ1-1
CDR3 protein: CASSIDAREAFF
CDR3 DNA: TGTGCCAGTAGTATTGATGCACGTGAAGCTTTCTTT

clone size: many
D gene: TRBD1
V gene: TRBV7-2
J gene: TRBJ2-1
CDR3 protein: CASSLERGPGGDEQFF
CDR3 DNA: TGTGCCAGCAGCTTAGAACGGGGACCAGGGGGCGATGAGCAGTTCTTC

clone size: many
D gene: -
V gene: TRBV12-3/TRBV12-4
J gene: TRBJ1-1
CDR3 protein: CASRVAGRDTEAFF
CDR3 DNA: TGTGCCAGCAGGGTGGCAGGGAGGGACACTGAAGCTTTCTTT

clone size: few
D gene: -
V gene: TRBV7-9
J gene: TRBJ2-7
CDR3 protein: CASTLGVADGYEQYF
CDR3 DNA: TGTGCCAGCACCTTAGGGGTAGCGGATGGCTACGAGCAGTACTTC

clone size: many
D gene: TRBD1
V gene: TRBV11-2
J gene: TRBJ2-1
CDR3 protein: CASSSRDRYNEQFF
CDR3 DNA: TGTGCCAGCAGCTCCCGGGACAGATACAATGAGCAGTTCTTC

clone size: -
D gene: -
V gene: TRBV6-2/TRBV6-3
J gene: TRBJ1-2
CDR3 protein: CASSYRGSGEVAYTF
CDR3 DNA: TGTGCCAGCAGTTACCGTGGGAGCGGTGAGGTAGCCTACACCTTC